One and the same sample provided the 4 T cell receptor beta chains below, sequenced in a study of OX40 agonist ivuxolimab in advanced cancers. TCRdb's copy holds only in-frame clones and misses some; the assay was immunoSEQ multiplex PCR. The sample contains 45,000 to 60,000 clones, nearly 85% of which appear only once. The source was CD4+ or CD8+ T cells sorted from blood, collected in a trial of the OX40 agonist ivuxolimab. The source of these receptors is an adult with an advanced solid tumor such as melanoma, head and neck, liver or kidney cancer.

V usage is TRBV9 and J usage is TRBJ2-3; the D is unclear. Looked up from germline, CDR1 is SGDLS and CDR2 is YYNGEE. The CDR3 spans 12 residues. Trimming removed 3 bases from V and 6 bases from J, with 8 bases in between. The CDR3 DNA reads TGTGCCAGCAGCGACTATAAGGATACGCAGTATTTT. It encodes CASSDYKDTQYF.

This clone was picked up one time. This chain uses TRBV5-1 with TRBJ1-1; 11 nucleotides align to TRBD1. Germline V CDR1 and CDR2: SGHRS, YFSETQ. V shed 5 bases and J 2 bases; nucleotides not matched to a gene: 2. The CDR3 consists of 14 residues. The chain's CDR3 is CASRGTGGNTEAFF. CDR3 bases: TGCGCCAGCAGGGGGACAGGGGGAAACACTGAAGCTTTCTTT.

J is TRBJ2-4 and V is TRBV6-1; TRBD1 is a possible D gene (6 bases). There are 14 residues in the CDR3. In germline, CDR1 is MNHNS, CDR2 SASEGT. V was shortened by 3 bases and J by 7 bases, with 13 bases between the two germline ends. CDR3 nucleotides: TGTGCCAGCAGTGATCTAACAGGGAGCAACATTCAGTACTTC. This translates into CASSDLTGSNIQYF.

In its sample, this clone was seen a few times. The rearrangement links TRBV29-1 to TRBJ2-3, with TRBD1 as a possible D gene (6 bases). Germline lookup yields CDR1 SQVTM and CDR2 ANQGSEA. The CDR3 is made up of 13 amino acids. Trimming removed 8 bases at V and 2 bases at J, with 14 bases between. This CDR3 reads CSHKGHTTDTQYF. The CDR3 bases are TGCAGCCATAAGGGACACACCACAGATACGCAGTATTTT.